This T cell receptor beta chain was observed in a study of post-analysis software for immune sequencing data. Study information: The patients showed relapsing-remitting, secondary progressive and progressive-relapsing multiple sclerosis courses.

Germline CDR1 reads SGHAT; CDR2 reads FQNNGV. This CDR3 contains 17 residues. The V gene lost 1 base and the J gene lost 9 bases, with 19 bases spanning the gap. Broader study findings: F measure grouped same-batch samples tightly together. TRBV segments more frequent in patients than in controls numbered about five and included TRBV5-6, TRBV5-1 and TRBV20-1. When compared against controls, multiple sclerosis patients showed significantly lower normalized Chao1 diversity.

Carried by the TCR beta cDNA libraries were unique molecular identifiers. Researchers reported 400,000 to 600,000 cDNA molecules coming from roughly 0.93 to 9.6 million T cells. One entry per CDR3 protein, called by TCRdb with MiXCR from the PCR reads. There are fewer than 850,000 distinct CDR3 sequences in the sample; 25% to 30% occur only once, and more than 0.45% lies in the top ten. Note on this clonotype: Antigen specificity is unknown.

The specimen sequenced was blood. This chain uses TRBV11-2 with TRBJ1-6, with TRBD1 as a possible D gene (5 bases). The sequence was collected from a girl aged 5 to 17 with multiple sclerosis. CDR3 bases: TGTGCCAGCAGCTTAGGGCCCCCCGGGGGGTCGGGTTCACCCCTCCACTTT. Its protein product is CASSLGPPGGSGSPLHF. Looking up the rest from reference TRBV11-2 and TRBJ1-6 gives the full variable domain: EAGVAQSPRYKIIEKRQSVAFWCNPISGHATLYWYQQILGQGPKLLIQFQNNGVVDDSQLPKDRFSAERLKGVDSTLKIQPAKLEDSAVYLCASSLGPPGGSGSPLHFGNGTRLTVT.